This TCR beta chain originates from a study of chemoradiotherapy in HPV16-positive cancers. About the research overall: A couple of HPV16-positive patients' cells yielded candidate HPV-specific clones and common motifs.

The CDR3 sequence is 15 residues long. Germline trimming cut 7 bases from V and 7 bases from J; bases unmatched to any gene: 12. Germline CDR1 reads SGHNT; CDR2 reads YENEEA. A word on this clone: Its antigen is currently unknown.

Study observations and caveats: The functional HPV-specific definition rests on just two HPV16-positive patients. Non-HPV-specific T cells did not expand in tumors during treatment, whereas candidate HPV-specific clones and E7-related motifs did.

The data were produced by immunoSEQ multiplex PCR, yet TCRdb's version contains in-frame clones alone and is incomplete. This table holds about 53,000 clones, about nine tenths found once. V and J are TRBV11-3 and TRBJ1-4, with 7 bases aligning to TRBD1. The material was blood, obtained from a patient who underwent chemoradiotherapy. The receptor's source is a human donor with HPV-associated anogenital cancer. CDR3 region: CASTEGGTVGEKLFF. Here the CDR3 DNA reads TGTGCCAGCACCGAAGGTGGGACAGTCGGTGAAAAACTGTTTTTT.